The 24 T cell receptor beta chains presented below share a single source sample, sequenced in a study of blood T cell repertoires in COVID-19. The data were produced by immunoSEQ multiplex PCR, yet TCRdb's version contains in-frame clones alone and is incomplete. This sample yields some 250,000 clones, of which about 90% are seen a single time; 3% to 4% belongs to the top ten. The material sequenced was PBMCs or T cells enriched from blood (not recorded which). These receptors came from a woman aged 40 to 55 with acute COVID-19.

The chain has TRBV9 and TRBJ1-2, with D perhaps TRBD1 (5 bases). Trimming cost V 3 bases and J 7 bases, with 16 bases left between them. This CDR3 spans 14 amino acids. Germline CDR1 is SGDLS and CDR2 is YYNGEE. CDR3 sequence reads: CASSDIQETGGYTF. CDR3 in DNA: TGTGCCAGCAGCGATATACAGGAGACTGGTGGCTACACCTTC. The full variable domain, rest sourced from reference TRBV9 and TRBJ1-2, is DSGVTQTPKHLITATGQRVTLRCSPRSGDLSVYWYQQSLDQGLQFLIQYYNGEERAKGNILERFSAQQFPDLHSELNLSSLELGDSALYFCASSDIQETGGYTFGSGTRLTVV.

The rearrangement links TRBV27 to TRBJ2-2; unclear D gene. CDR1 and CDR2 from the germline V gene are MNHEY and SMNVEV (reference sequence). The CDR3 sequence is 13 residues long. V shed 6 bases and J shed 5 bases, with 10 bases lying between them. CDR3 bases: TGTGCCAGCAGCCTCGGAGTGACCGGGGAGCTGTTTTTT. Its translation: CASSLGVTGELFF.

The chain employs TRBV6-4 and TRBJ2-2; maybe TRBD2 (5 bases). The CDR3 is 14 amino acids. Trimming left V 4 bases short and J 3 bases short, with 9 bases between. The V gene's germline CDR1 is MRHNA and CDR2 SNTAGT. In nucleotides, the CDR3 is TGTGCCAGCAGTGTCGAGGAGGACACCGGGGAGCTGTTTTTT. Translating it yields CASSVEEDTGELFF.

Turning to this clone: One junction end disagrees with the germline gene, perhaps due to a read error. The V call is TRBV11-3, the J call TRBJ2-1; perhaps TRBD2 as D (5 bases). Germline V CDR1 and CDR2: SGHNT, YENEEA. The CDR3 runs to 15 residues. The CDR3 nucleotides read TGTGCCAGCAGCTCCCGGGATTTCTCCGACAATGAGCAGTTCTTC. This sequence encodes CASSSRDFSDNEQFF. The entire variable domain, with the rest obtained from reference TRBV11-3 and TRBJ2-1, is as follows: EAGVVQSPRYKIIEKKQPVAFWCNPISGHNTLYWYLQNLGQGPELLIRYENEEAVDDSQLPKDRFSAERLKGVDSTLKIQPAELGDSAVYLCASSSRDFSDNEQFFGPGTRLTVL.

The genes are TRBV25-1 and TRBJ2-7; TRBD1 matches at 10 bases. The length of the CDR3 is 16 residues. J lost 7 bases, V lost 1 base, and 10 bases had no gene match. CDR1 and CDR2 from the germline V gene are MGHDK and SYGVNS. CDR3 residues: CASSESGDRGPREQYF. The CDR3 DNA is TGTGCCAGCAGTGAATCTGGCGACAGGGGGCCTAGGGAGCAGTACTTC.

This chain connects TRBV7-8 to TRBJ2-2, with D unresolved. Germline V gene lookup returns CDR1 SGHVS and CDR2 FQNEAQ. V shed 6 bases and J shed 6 bases, with 17 bases lying between them. The CDR3 is 15 residues long. This chain's CDR3 is CASRLRNRAAGELFF. The CDR3 DNA reads as TGTGCCAGCAGACTCCGAAACCGCGCCGCCGGGGAGCTGTTTTTT.

This chain uses TRBV14 with TRBJ2-7, with D possibly matching TRBD2 (5 bases). The CDR3 is 14 amino acids. V shed 1 base and J shed 2 bases, with 9 bases lying between them. The germline CDR1 and CDR2 sequences are SGHDN and FVKESK. The CDR3 reads CASSQVGETYEQYF. The CDR3 coding sequence is TGTGCCAGCAGCCAAGTCGGGGAGACCTACGAGCAGTACTTC.

The V gene is TRBV19, the J gene TRBJ1-5, with 9 bases lining up with TRBD1. The junction had 5 bases not matched to a gene; V was cut back by 5 bases and J by 3 bases. CDR3 length equals 15 residues. Germline values: CDR1 LNHDA, CDR2 SQIVND (reference sequence). The CDR3, as DNA: TGTGCCAGTAGTCCGGGACAGGGTCACAATCAGCCCCAGCATTTT. Translation gives CASSPGQGHNQPQHF.

The gene calls are TRBV13 and TRBJ2-3, with D possibly TRBD1 on 5 matching bases. CDR3 length: 15 amino acids. Trimming took 4 bases from V and 4 from J, leaving 15 bases between them. The germline CDR1 and CDR2 sequences are PRHDT and FYEKMQ (reference sequence). As DNA, the CDR3 is TGTGCCAGCAGCTCAAGGACATTTGGGGCAGATACGCAGTATTTT. This gives the protein CASSSRTFGADTQYF.

This sequence joins TRBV5-1 and TRBJ2-6; D perhaps matches TRBD1 (6 bases). V was cut by 7 bases and J by 0 bases, with 17 bases left in between. This CDR3 is 17 amino acids long. Germline V gene lookup returns CDR1 SGHRS and CDR2 YFSETQ. CDR3 sequence reads: CASSTVQGFSGANVLTF. Written as DNA, the CDR3 is TGCGCCAGCTCTACGGTACAGGGCTTCTCTGGGGCCAACGTCCTGACTTTC. Supplemented by reference TRBV5-1 and TRBJ2-6, the full variable domain reads KAGVTQTPRYLIKTRGQQVTLSCSPISGHRSVSWYQQTPGQGLQFLFEYFSETQRNKGNFPGRFSGRQFSNSRSEMNVSTLELGDSALYLCASSTVQGFSGANVLTFGAGSRLTVL.

Comments on this clone: At the DNA level, this CDR3 is encoded by other sequences in the same sample as well. The chain carries TRBV30 and TRBJ1-6; D gene unclear. Per germline, CDR1 GTSNPN and CDR2 SVGIG (reference sequence). V lost 2 bases to trimming and J lost 0 bases, with 5 bases between them. The CDR3 spans 14 residues. DNA for the CDR3: TGTGCCTGGAGTAGGAGCTCCTATAATTCACCCCTCCACTTT. It codes for CAWSRSSYNSPLHF.

The V call is TRBV5-1, the J call TRBJ1-1; D not resolved. Germline CDR1 SGHRS, CDR2 YFSETQ. V dropped 1 base and J dropped 0 bases, with 16 bases sitting between them. This CDR3 comprises 17 residues. The CDR3 region has the DNA TGCGCCAGCAGCTTGACATTCTCTGGAGGAATGAACACTGAAGCTTTCTTT. Translated: CASSLTFSGGMNTEAFF.

The rearrangement uses TRBV19 and TRBJ1-5, with a weak D call TRBD1 (6 bases). The CDR3 has 14 amino acids. CDR1 is LNHDA and CDR2 is SQIVND in the germline V gene (reference sequence). The V end was cut by 7 bases, the J end by 6 bases, with 16 bases between. This CDR3 is CASTLQGSRQPQHF. The DNA for the CDR3 is TGTGCCAGTACCTTACAGGGTTCTCGTCAGCCCCAGCATTTT. The variable domain in full, with the rest retrieved from reference TRBV19 and TRBJ1-5, is DGGITQSPKYLFRKEGQNVTLSCEQNLNHDAMYWYRQDPGQGLRLIYYSQIVNDFQKGDIAEGYSVSREKKESFPLTVTSAQKNPTAFYLCASTLQGSRQPQHFGDGTRLSIL.

V usage is TRBV5-1 and J usage is TRBJ2-1, with D hard to call. The V gene's germline CDR1 is SGHRS and CDR2 YFSETQ. CDR3 length: 13 residues. Trimming left V 5 bases short and J 8 bases short, with 14 bases between. The CDR3 region has the DNA TGCGCCAGCAGTCGCACACGGGTCGATGAGCAGTTCTTC. Protein sequence: CASSRTRVDEQFF.

The chain joins TRBV5-1 to TRBJ2-1, with a tentative D call TRBD1 (5 bases). Germline V CDR1 and CDR2: SGHRS, YFSETQ. V gave up 0 bases and J gave up 6 bases, with 7 bases separating them. CDR3 length equals 13 residues. The DNA of the CDR3 is TGCGCCAGCAGCTTGGGCAGGGCCAATGAGCAGTTCTTC. It yields the protein CASSLGRANEQFF.

This chain links TRBV4-2 with TRBJ2-2; tentative D call: TRBD2 (5 bases). The CDR3 length is 14 residues. Germline values: CDR1 LGHNA, CDR2 YNFKEQ. The germline V and J ends were trimmed by 0 bases and 4 bases, with 6 bases remaining between them. CDR3 bases: TGTGCCAGCAGCCAAGATGAGGGCACCGGGGAGCTGTTTTTT. Its protein product is CASSQDEGTGELFF.

This rearrangement joins TRBV11-2 to TRBJ2-2, with 9 nucleotides matching TRBD2. The CDR3 is 16 residues long. J gave up 3 bases and V 3 bases, and 5 bases lay outside the gene matches. CDR1 and CDR2 (germline): SGHAT, FQNNGV. CDR3 region: CASSFSGSPDTGELFF. CDR3 nucleotides: TGTGCCAGCAGCTTTAGCGGGAGTCCTGACACCGGGGAGCTGTTTTTT.

This chain connects TRBV4-1 to TRBJ1-2, with 9 bases fitting TRBD1. The CDR3 has 14 amino acids. V trimming: 1 base; J trimming: 8 bases; junction bases outside the gene matches: 5. CDR1 and CDR2 from the germline V gene are MGHRA and YSYEKL. The CDR3 protein is CASSQGWTGVGYTF. In DNA, the CDR3 is TGCGCCAGCAGCCAAGGCTGGACAGGGGTCGGCTACACCTTC.

The chain has TRBV15 and TRBJ2-7, with 9 bases identical to TRBD1. The CDR3 is 15 residues long. Looked up from germline, CDR1 is LNHNV and CDR2 is YYDKDF (reference sequence). J lost 5 bases, V lost 0 bases, and 5 bases had no gene match. The CDR3 DNA reads as TGTGCCACCAGCAGAGACTTAGGGACAGGGAACGAGCAGTACTTC. As protein: CATSRDLGTGNEQYF.

The CDR3 here is CAWSVGQGISYEQYF. The CDR3, as DNA: TGTGCCTGGAGTGTGGGTCAGGGGATCTCCTACGAGCAGTACTTC. V usage is TRBV30 and J usage is TRBJ2-7, with D perhaps matching TRBD1 (6 bases). CDR1 and CDR2 from the germline V gene are GTSNPN and SVGIG (reference sequence). V was shortened by 0 bases and J by 0 bases, with 12 bases between the two germline ends. The CDR3 spans 15 residues.

J is TRBJ2-7 and V is TRBV2; D is undetermined. The germline CDR1 and CDR2 sequences are SNHLY and FYNNEI. V was clipped by 4 bases and J by 0 bases, with 22 bases between them. The CDR3 is 18 amino acids. The CDR3 nucleotides read TGTGCCAGCAGTGCTTCCCCCCTAAGACACCCGAGCTCCTACGAGCAGTACTTC. Translation: CASSASPLRHPSSYEQYF.

The genes are TRBV3-1 (or the pseudogene TRBV3-2) and TRBJ2-5; 8 nucleotides agree with TRBD2. In germline, CDR1 is LGHDT, CDR2 YNNKEL (reference sequence). The CDR3 sequence is 14 residues long. The trim removed 3 bases at V and 5 bases at J, leaving 5 bases unmatched. This CDR3 reads CASSHVAGGETQYF. The CDR3 bases are TGTGCCAGCAGCCATGTTGCGGGAGGCGAGACCCAGTACTTC.

This clone has only one observation. This chain joins TRBV6-6 and TRBJ1-5; 10 positions match TRBD1. CDR3 size: 15 residues. With V trimmed by 5 bases and J by 7 bases, 8 bases remained unmatched. CDR1 MNHNY and CDR2 SVGAGI come from the germline V gene (reference sequence). In DNA, the CDR3 is TGTGCCAGCAGTATCGGACAGGGGGAGGCCCAGCCCCAGCATTTT. This encodes CASSIGQGEAQPQHF.

The rearrangement links TRBV28 to TRBJ1-1; D remains ambiguous. The germline V and J ends were trimmed by 4 bases and 1 base, with 13 bases remaining between them. This CDR3 is built from 15 residues. Germline-derived CDR1 and CDR2 are MDHEN and SYDVKM. DNA for the CDR3: TGTGCCAGCAGTTACCGACGGGTAAGGAACACTGAAGCTTTCTTT. It translates to CASSYRRVRNTEAFF.